This T cell receptor beta chain is from a study of cytomegalovirus exposure and HLA in healthy donors. Study-level information: Unique TCRs numbering some 80 million, obtained from HLA-typed donors, made up an early data release.

Study-level findings and limits: Later examination showed HLA-associated TCR beta chains had greater clonal expansion than equally common others. Reportedly, TCR beta sequences accurately predicted HLA-A and HLA-B alleles in most subjects.

In the case of this clone: What it binds is unknown.

The PCR used 60 Vbeta and 13 Jbeta primers. TCRdb's copy holds only in-frame clones and misses some; the assay was immunoSEQ multiplex PCR. The sample has about 87,000 clones; 60% to 80% are singletons. The sample was PBMCs. The TCR comes from a woman in her thirties or forties in good health and CMV-seronegative.

The DNA of the CDR3 is TGTGCCAGCTCACCCGGGACAGCTCAAAGGGATTATGGCTACACCTTC. The encoded protein is CASSPGTAQRDYGYTF. The chain couples TRBV18 to TRBJ1-2; 7 positions match TRBD1. Per germline, CDR1 KGHSH and CDR2 LQKENI. The V and J ends lost 3 bases and 5 bases, in that order; junction bases with no gene match: 12. The CDR3 is made up of 16 amino acids.